A selection of T cell receptor beta chains follows, all from one sample in a study of beta chain features in type 1 diabetes. The table came from immunoSEQ multiplex PCR; TCRdb's copy has only in-frame clones and leaves some out. The sample lists about 400,000 clones, 10% to 15% occurring once. The sample was naive CD4+ T cells from blood. These receptors all stem from a man between 18 and 29 years old in good health. The CDR3 runs from the conserved cysteine through the conserved F or W. A D gene is named only where the DNA matches it firmly. Expanded clones get a size class; other rows say once, few or many, or leave the size out.

D: .; size: few; V: TRBV7-9; J: TRBJ1-5; DNA: TGTGCCAGCAGCCGGGGAGCAGATAGCAATCAGCCCCAGCATTTT; CDR3: CASSRGADSNQPQHF
D: TRBD1; size: .; V: TRBV4-2; J: TRBJ2-7; DNA: TGTGCCAGCAGCCCAACCGGGACAGGGTTAGGCCACGAGCAGTACTTC; CDR3: CASSPTGTGLGHEQYF
D: .; size: .; V: TRBV2; J: TRBJ1-1; DNA: TGTGCCAGCAGTTCCATGTCCCGGGGATTGACTGAAGCTTTCTTT; CDR3: CASSSMSRGLTEAFF
D: .; size: .; V: TRBV29-1; J: TRBJ2-7; DNA: TGCAGCGTAAGGAGGGCTGGTGACGAGCAGTACTTC; CDR3: CSVRRAGDEQYF
D: .; size: few; V: TRBV9; J: TRBJ1-3; DNA: TGTGCCAGCAGCGTAGTTACAGATGGAAACACCATATATTTT; CDR3: CASSVVTDGNTIYF
D: .; size: many; V: TRBV9; J: TRBJ2-1; DNA: TGTGCCAGCAGCGTAGTAGCTCCGCTGCAGTTCTTC; CDR3: CASSVVAPLQFF
D: TRBD1; size: many; V: TRBV7-9; J: TRBJ2-3; DNA: TGTGCCAGCAGCCCCGGACAGGGGGTCGGGTATTTT; CDR3: CASSPGQGVGYF
D: TRBD1; size: .; V: TRBV7-9; J: TRBJ2-5; DNA: TGTGCCAGCAGCTTCCGGACAGGGCAAGAGACCCAGTACTTC; CDR3: CASSFRTGQETQYF
D: .; size: .; V: TRBV9; J: TRBJ2-5; DNA: TGTGCCAGCAACTACGACTCTCTCCAAGAGACCCAGTACTTC; CDR3: CASNYDSLQETQYF
D: TRBD2; size: few; V: TRBV9; J: TRBJ2-3; DNA: TGTGCCAGCAGCGTTATAGCGGGGGGTAGGACAGATACGCAGTATTTT; CDR3: CASSVIAGGRTDTQYF
D: .; size: .; V: TRBV19; J: TRBJ2-7; DNA: TGTGCCAGTAGTATAGTTTCGACGGGAGAAACCTACGAGCAGTACTTC; CDR3: CASSIVSTGETYEQYF
D: .; size: .; V: TRBV28; J: TRBJ2-5; DNA: TGTGCCAGCATGAACAGGGCCCAAGAGACCCAGTACTTC; CDR3: CASMNRAQETQYF
D: .; size: few; V: TRBV4-3; J: TRBJ1-5; DNA: TGCGCCAGCAGCCAAGAGTACAGGGATAATCAGCCCCAGCATTTT; CDR3: CASSQEYRDNQPQHF
D: TRBD1; size: few; V: TRBV5-1; J: TRBJ2-7; DNA: TGCGCCAGCAGCTCCGGGACAGGGCGCCCCTACGAGCAGTACTTC; CDR3: CASSSGTGRPYEQYF
D: TRBD2; size: few; V: TRBV7-2; J: TRBJ2-3; DNA: TGTGCCAGCAGCATAGGACTAGCGGGTACGCAGTATTTT; CDR3: CASSIGLAGTQYF
D: .; size: .; V: TRBV30; J: TRBJ1-6; DNA: TGTGCCTGGACTCCGAGGGTTACCTATAATTCACCCCTCCACTTT; CDR3: CAWTPRVTYNSPLHF
D: TRBD2; size: few; V: TRBV10-3; J: TRBJ2-2; DNA: TGTGCCATCAGGCCCGGACTAGCGGGGGGTTCGAACACCGGGGAGCTGTTTTTT; CDR3: CAIRPGLAGGSNTGELFF
D: TRBD2; size: few; V: TRBV5-1; J: TRBJ2-7; DNA: TGCGCCAGCAGCACGGGGACTAGCGGGAGCGAGCAGTACTTC; CDR3: CASSTGTSGSEQYF
D: TRBD2; size: few; V: TRBV5-1; J: TRBJ2-7; DNA: TGCGCCAGCAGCTTGGCCCCGGGACTAGCGGGCCGTTCCCTTTACGAGCAGTACTTC; CDR3: CASSLAPGLAGRSLYEQYF
D: TRBD1; size: few; V: TRBV28; J: TRBJ1-5; DNA: TGTGCCAGCAGTAAAGACAGGGTCGGGCAGCCCCAGCATTTT; CDR3: CASSKDRVGQPQHF
D: .; size: few; V: TRBV7-3; J: TRBJ2-5; DNA: TGTGCCAGCAGCTTAGACGGGGTCAGCCAAGAGACCCAGTACTTC; CDR3: CASSLDGVSQETQYF
D: .; size: once; V: TRBV6-1; J: TRBJ2-3; DNA: TGTGCCAGCAGTGGGCAAGACACGTCCACAGATACGCAGTATTTT; CDR3: CASSGQDTSTDTQYF
D: .; size: few; V: TRBV7-9; J: TRBJ1-2; DNA: TGTGCCAGCAGCTTGAGGGGGTATGGCTACACCTTC; CDR3: CASSLRGYGYTF
D: .; size: .; V: TRBV27; J: TRBJ2-3; DNA: TGTGCCAGCAGTTTAAGGCCGGGGAGGCCAGATACGCAGTATTTT; CDR3: CASSLRPGRPDTQYF
D: TRBD1; size: few; V: TRBV29-1; J: TRBJ1-1; DNA: TGCAGCACCCGGACAGGGGGTCGCTCCTATGAAGCTTTCTTT; CDR3: CSTRTGGRSYEAFF
D: TRBD2; size: .; V: TRBV23-1; J: TRBJ2-7; DNA: TGCGCCAGCAGACGCCTCAGCGGGACTAGCTTCCACGAGCAGTACTTC; CDR3: CASRRLSGTSFHEQYF
D: TRBD1; size: .; V: TRBV2; J: TRBJ1-1; DNA: TGTGCCAGCAGCCGCGAACAGGGGGCGGACACTGAAGCTTTCTTT; CDR3: CASSREQGADTEAFF
D: .; size: few; V: TRBV5-6; J: TRBJ2-3; DNA: TGTGCCAGCAGCTTGGGCGGGTTTTGGCGCACAGATACGCAGTATTTT; CDR3: CASSLGGFWRTDTQYF
D: .; size: .; V: TRBV6-5; J: TRBJ1-1; DNA: TGTGCCAGCGAACAGGGAAGGAACACTGAAGCTTTCTTT; CDR3: CASEQGRNTEAFF
D: TRBD2; size: few; V: TRBV7-2; J: TRBJ2-1; DNA: TGTGCCAGCAGCTTAGGACTAGCGGGTGACAATGAGCAGTTCTTC; CDR3: CASSLGLAGDNEQFF
D: TRBD1; size: few; V: TRBV5-1; J: TRBJ1-1; DNA: TGCGCCAGCAGCGGTGACAGGGGGAACGCTGAAGCTTTCTTT; CDR3: CASSGDRGNAEAFF
D: .; size: few; V: TRBV4-3; J: TRBJ2-7; DNA: TGCGCCAGCAGCCAAGATCGCGGGTACGAGCAGTACTTC; CDR3: CASSQDRGYEQYF
D: TRBD2; size: few; V: TRBV2; J: TRBJ2-3; DNA: TGTGCCAGCTCCTCCGGGACTAGCGGGGTAGATACGCAGTATTTT; CDR3: CASSSGTSGVDTQYF
D: .; size: .; V: TRBV5-1; J: TRBJ2-1; DNA: TGCGCCAGCAAAGTGGGGGGAGACAGTTACAATGAGCAGTTCTTC; CDR3: CASKVGGDSYNEQFF
D: .; size: few; V: TRBV5-4; J: TRBJ2-2; DNA: TGTGCCAGCAGCTCCATCGAGACAGCTCACACCGGGGAGCTGTTTTTT; CDR3: CASSSIETAHTGELFF
D: TRBD1; size: few; V: TRBV4-3; J: TRBJ1-1; DNA: TGCGCCAGCAGCCTTCAGGGGGCCCCCCACACTGAAGCTTTCTTT; CDR3: CASSLQGAPHTEAFF
D: TRBD2; size: few; V: TRBV30; J: TRBJ2-7; DNA: TGTGCCTGGAGTCAACTAGCGGGGGGGCCCCACGAGCAGTACTTC; CDR3: CAWSQLAGGPHEQYF
D: TRBD1; size: .; V: TRBV29-1; J: TRBJ2-1; DNA: TGCAGCGTTGAAGATACCGGGACAGGGGATGGTAATGAGCAGTTCTTC; CDR3: CSVEDTGTGDGNEQFF
D: .; size: .; V: TRBV7-9; J: TRBJ1-4; DNA: TGTGCCAGCAGCGTAGCCAGGAAAAATGAAAAACTGTTTTTT; CDR3: CASSVARKNEKLFF
D: TRBD2; size: few; V: TRBV29-1; J: TRBJ2-7; DNA: TGCAGCGTTGCGGTCCCTGGGCGGGAGCCCGAGCAGTACTTC; CDR3: CSVAVPGREPEQYF
D: TRBD1; size: few; V: TRBV18; J: TRBJ2-1; DNA: TGTGCCAGCTCCCGTGGACAGGGACAATACAATGAGCAGTTCTTC; CDR3: CASSRGQGQYNEQFF
D: .; size: few; V: TRBV28; J: TRBJ2-5; DNA: TGTGCCAGCAGACGGGAGCGGGAGACCCAGTACTTC; CDR3: CASRRERETQYF
D: TRBD2; size: .; V: TRBV19; J: TRBJ2-2; DNA: TGTGCCAGTAGTATGGATGCGACTAGCGGGGGAGCCAACACCGGGGAGCTGTTTTTT; CDR3: CASSMDATSGGANTGELFF
D: .; size: .; V: TRBV2; J: TRBJ2-7; DNA: TGTGCCAGCAGTCAAACCTACGAGCAGTACTTC; CDR3: CASSQTYEQYF
D: TRBD2; size: .; V: TRBV7-8; J: TRBJ2-5; DNA: TGTGCCAGCAGCCCGGGACTTAGCGGGGAGACCCAGTACTTC; CDR3: CASSPGLSGETQYF
D: .; size: few; V: TRBV5-4; J: TRBJ1-6; DNA: TGTGCCAGCACCGGGGAATCCGACTTACCCCTCCACTTT; CDR3: CASTGESDLPLHF
D: .; size: few; V: TRBV7-3; J: TRBJ2-5; DNA: TGTGCCAGCAGCTTAAACGTCCGCAGGAGGGACCGCCGGGAGACCCAGTACTTC; CDR3: CASSLNVRRRDRRETQYF
D: .; size: .; V: TRBV10-3; J: TRBJ1-6; DNA: TGTGCCATCAGTGAGAACAGGGAAAACTCCCTCCTCCACTTT; CDR3: CAISENRENSLLHF
D: TRBD2; size: .; V: TRBV28; J: TRBJ2-1; DNA: TGTGCCAGCAGCCCGGGACTAGCGTCTTGGGATGAGCAGTTCTTC; CDR3: CASSPGLASWDEQFF